The 26 T cell receptor beta chains below all came from one sample that was sequenced in a study of blood T cell repertoires in COVID-19. Profiling relied on immunoSEQ multiplex PCR, and the TCRdb table lists in-frame clones only, not all of them. The sample consists of about 270,000 clones, more than 80% of them appearing once. Sample: PBMCs or T cells enriched from blood (not recorded which). These receptor sequences come from a woman between 18 and 29 years old who had recovered from COVID-19.

V usage is TRBV4-2 and J usage is TRBJ1-2; 7 nucleotides align to TRBD1. CDR1 is LGHNA and CDR2 is YNFKEQ in the germline V gene. V lost 1 base, J lost 2 bases, and 4 bases stayed unmatched. CDR3 size: 15 residues. The CDR3: CASSQAGGGNYGYTF. The DNA of the CDR3 is TGTGCCAGCAGCCAAGCAGGGGGAGGCAACTATGGCTACACCTTC.

The chain employs TRBV30 and TRBJ1-1; D is ambiguous. The CDR3 loop spans 13 amino acids. CDR1 is GTSNPN and CDR2 is SVGIG in the germline V gene (reference sequence). V was clipped by 0 bases and J by 2 bases, with 7 bases between them. This chain's CDR3 is CAWSVRGNTEAFF. DNA of the CDR3: TGTGCCTGGAGTGTACGGGGAAACACTGAAGCTTTCTTT.

The CDR3 loop is CASGLVLSGRNQPQHF. Written as DNA, the CDR3 is TGTGCTAGTGGTTTGGTACTCTCGGGGAGAAATCAGCCCCAGCATTTT. The J gene is TRBJ1-5, the V gene TRBV12-5; D gene ambiguous. The CDR3 runs to 16 residues. From germline, CDR1 is LGHNT and CDR2 FRNRAP. The V end lost 0 bases, the J end lost 4 bases, and 13 bases lay between the germline ends.

The chain couples TRBV4-1 to TRBJ2-7; D is perhaps TRBD2 (5 bases). In germline, CDR1 is MGHRA, CDR2 YSYEKL. V dropped 1 base and J dropped 6 bases, with 10 bases sitting between them. The CDR3 totals 13 residues. The DNA of the CDR3 is TGCGCCAGCAGCCAAGTTAGTGCGGGCGAGCAGTACTTC. Translation gives CASSQVSAGEQYF.

The chain employs TRBV24-1 and TRBJ2-7; D is uncertain. CDR3 length equals 12 residues. Trimming took off 4 bases at V and 6 bases at J, with 9 bases between the two ends. The germline CDR1 and CDR2 sequences are KGHDR and SFDVKD. CDR3 in DNA: TGTGCCACCAGTGAGTCCTTGTCCGAGCAGTACTTC. Its translation: CATSESLSEQYF.

The chain uses TRBV5-1 and TRBJ2-5; D possibly corresponds to TRBD2 (5 bases). This CDR3 spans 14 amino acids. The V gene's germline CDR1 is SGHRS and CDR2 YFSETQ. Trimming removed 1 base at V and 4 bases at J, with 11 bases between. CDR3 loop: CASSLTGGRETQYF. CDR3 coding DNA: TGCGCCAGCAGCTTGACGGGCGGGCGAGAGACCCAGTACTTC.

The CDR3, as DNA: TGTGCCATCAGTGCGAGACAGCTCACTAGCACAGATACGCAGTATTTT. Translating gives CAISARQLTSTDTQYF. The chain recombines TRBV10-3 with TRBJ2-3; the D gene is possibly TRBD1 (5 bases). This CDR3 is 16 amino acids long. Per the germline V gene, CDR1 is ENHRY and CDR2 is SYGVKD. The ends were cut back, 4 bases at V and 0 bases at J, with 14 bases in the middle.

The chain is built from TRBV7-9 and TRBJ2-3; TRBD2 is a possible D gene (6 bases). The germline V and J ends were trimmed by 6 bases and 2 bases, with 12 bases remaining between them. The germline V gene encodes CDR1 SEHNR and CDR2 FQNEAQ (reference sequence). CDR3 length: 14 residues. CDR3 amino acids: CASREGTYTDTQYF. CDR3 in DNA: TGTGCCAGCAGGGAGGGAACCTACACAGATACGCAGTATTTT.

V and J are TRBV5-1 and TRBJ1-1, with 7 bases aligning to TRBD1. The length of the CDR3 is 14 residues. Looked up from germline, CDR1 is SGHRS and CDR2 is YFSETQ. V shed 4 bases, J shed 0 bases, and the junction held 3 bases outside the gene matches. The CDR3 region is CASSPTGMNTEAFF. The CDR3 DNA reads as TGCGCCAGCAGCCCGACAGGGATGAACACTGAAGCTTTCTTT.

The gene calls are TRBV15 and TRBJ1-1; D is unresolved. The CDR3 consists of 16 residues. Between the trimmed V and J ends, which lost 2 bases and 3 bases, there was a span of 16 bases. Germline CDR1 reads LNHNV; CDR2 reads YYDKDF (reference sequence). CDR3: CATSRPARGKDTEAFF. The CDR3 coding sequence is TGTGCCACCAGCAGACCCGCCCGGGGAAAGGACACTGAAGCTTTCTTT. The full variable domain, with the rest looked up from reference TRBV15 and TRBJ1-1, is DAMVIQNPRYQVTQFGKPVTLSCSQTLNHNVMYWYQQKSSQAPKLLFHYYDKDFNNEADTPDNFQSRRPNTSFCFLDIRSPGLGDTAMYLCATSRPARGKDTEAFFGQGTRLTVV.

The chain is built from TRBV11-3 and TRBJ2-1, with D possibly being TRBD2 (6 bases). CDR1 is SGHNT, CDR2 YENEEA, per germline. V was shortened by 5 bases and J by 9 bases, with 11 bases between the two germline ends. This CDR3 region has 12 residues. In DNA form, the CDR3 reads TGTGCCAGCAGCCGGGACTTCGGTGAGCAGTTCTTC. Translating it yields CASSRDFGEQFF.

This chain links TRBV19 with TRBJ1-2; TRBD1 aligns across 9 bases. The trim removed 6 bases at V and 4 bases at J, leaving 3 bases unmatched. The CDR3 spans 13 residues. Germline lookup yields CDR1 LNHDA and CDR2 SQIVND (reference sequence). Here the CDR3 reads CASSADRGYGYTF. CDR3 coding DNA: TGTGCCAGTAGCGCGGACAGGGGCTATGGCTACACCTTC.

The chain is built from TRBV5-1 and TRBJ1-2; TRBD1 agrees at 7 bases. V shed 4 bases, J shed 4 bases, and the junction held 7 bases outside the gene matches. The CDR3 length is 14 residues. CDR1 is SGHRS and CDR2 is YFSETQ in the germline V gene. CDR3 residues: CASSSEGQRYGYTF. The CDR3 region has the DNA TGCGCCAGCAGCAGCGAGGGACAGCGCTATGGCTACACCTTC. The full variable domain, in which reference TRBV5-1 and TRBJ1-2 provide the parts outside the CDR3, is KAGVTQTPRYLIKTRGQQVTLSCSPISGHRSVSWYQQTPGQGLQFLFEYFSETQRNKGNFPGRFSGRQFSNSRSEMNVSTLELGDSALYLCASSSEGQRYGYTFGSGTRLTVV.

The rearrangement uses TRBV5-1 and TRBJ2-1; the match to TRBD2 covers 8 bases. Germline-derived CDR1 and CDR2 are SGHRS and YFSETQ. This CDR3 is 16 amino acids long. V shed 0 bases and J 4 bases; nucleotides not matched to a gene: 6. CDR3 in DNA: TGCGCCAGCAGCTTGGCGACGGGGGGGCTTTACAATGAGCAGTTCTTC. Its translation: CASSLATGGLYNEQFF.

V and J are TRBV18 and TRBJ1-5; D is possibly TRBD1 (6 bases). Germline V gene data show CDR1 as KGHSH and CDR2 as LQKENI. V was trimmed by 3 bases and J by 3 bases, leaving 9 bases between them. The CDR3 consists of 14 residues. CDR3 nucleotide sequence: TGTGCCAGCTCACCCCAGGGGATCAATCAGCCCCAGCATTTT. Translated, it gives CASSPQGINQPQHF.

This clone appeared a few times. The J gene is TRBJ1-1, the V gene TRBV12-3 or TRBV12-4, with a tentative D call TRBD1 (5 bases). Trimming took 7 bases from V and 11 from J, leaving 20 bases between them. This CDR3 comprises 13 residues. In DNA, the CDR3 is TGTGCCAGCAAAATCGGTGGGGGGTTGTGGGCTTTCTTT. Its protein product is CASKIGGGLWAFF.

The chain is built from TRBV19 and TRBJ2-1, with TRBD2 as a possible D gene (5 bases). V shed 3 bases and J shed 9 bases, with 15 bases lying between them. Germline CDR1 and CDR2: LNHDA and SQIVND (reference sequence). CDR3 size: 14 residues. In DNA, the CDR3 is TGTGCCAGTAGTATCGTAGGGAGCGACGGTGAGCAGTTCTTC. It yields the protein CASSIVGSDGEQFF. The entire variable domain, with the rest obtained from reference TRBV19 and TRBJ2-1, is as follows: DGGITQSPKYLFRKEGQNVTLSCEQNLNHDAMYWYRQDPGQGLRLIYYSQIVNDFQKGDIAEGYSVSREKKESFPLTVTSAQKNPTAFYLCASSIVGSDGEQFFGPGTRLTVL.

The J gene is TRBJ1-1, the V gene TRBV2; D ambiguous. The CDR3 consists of 15 residues. In germline, CDR1 is SNHLY, CDR2 FYNNEI. V lost 9 bases and J 0 bases, leaving 17 bases between the germline ends. For the CDR3, the DNA is TGTGCCAGGTTAGGGAGTTTAGCCCTGAACACTGAAGCTTTCTTT. This sequence encodes CARLGSLALNTEAFF. The variable domain in full, completed from reference TRBV2 and TRBJ1-1, reads EPEVTQTPSHQVTQMGQEVILRCVPISNHLYFYWYRQILGQKVEFLVSFYNNEISEKSEIFDDQFSVERPDGSNFTLKIRSTKLEDSAMYFCARLGSLALNTEAFFGQGTRLTVV.

This clone showed up just a few times. This chain joins TRBV5-1 and TRBJ1-2, with 7 bases fitting TRBD1. CDR1 SGHRS and CDR2 YFSETQ come from the germline V gene. The CDR3 extends over 17 amino acids. Trimming at V came to 4 bases and at J to 0 bases, leaving 12 bases not matched to a gene. CDR3 residues: CASSRRPGQFSNYGYTF. As DNA, the CDR3 is TGCGCCAGCAGCCGAAGACCGGGACAGTTCTCTAACTATGGCTACACCTTC.

The V call is TRBV28, the J call TRBJ1-2; D is ambiguous. This CDR3 contains 14 residues. V lost 5 bases to trimming and J lost 6 bases, with 16 bases between them. Germline CDR1 is MDHEN and CDR2 is SYDVKM. The CDR3 sequence: CASSNTGSLDGYTF. CDR3 sequence (DNA): TGTGCCAGCAGTAACACCGGGAGCCTGGATGGCTACACCTTC.

This rearrangement joins TRBV19 to TRBJ1-1; 12 nucleotides align to TRBD1. The CDR3 runs to 15 residues. After removal of 8 bases from V and 0 bases from J, the junction contained 4 bases not matched to a gene. The V gene's germline CDR1 is LNHDA and CDR2 SQIVND (reference sequence). The CDR3 is CASRRDRGLNTEAFF. The CDR3 DNA follows: TGTGCCAGTCGCCGGGACAGGGGGCTGAACACTGAAGCTTTCTTT.

The rearrangement uses TRBV11-3 and TRBJ2-2, with D perhaps matching TRBD1 (7 bases). V lost 4 bases and J lost 2, with 14 bases in between. The germline CDR1 and CDR2 sequences are SGHNT and YENEEA. The CDR3 totals 16 residues. In nucleotides, the CDR3 is TGTGCCAGCAGCTCTAGGCAGGGGGGAAACACCGGGGAGCTGTTTTTT. It is translated as CASSSRQGGNTGELFF.

The rearrangement uses TRBV28 and TRBJ1-2, with D tentatively TRBD1 (5 bases). Germline V gene data show CDR1 as MDHEN and CDR2 as SYDVKM. The CDR3 is made up of 14 amino acids. Between the trimmed V and J ends, which lost 4 bases and 7 bases, there was a span of 16 bases. In DNA form, the CDR3 reads TGTGCCAGCAGTTCACCAGGGCGTGCCAGTGGCTACACCTTC. Residues: CASSSPGRASGYTF.

This chain links TRBV24-1 with TRBJ2-1, with 7 nucleotides matching TRBD2. CDR1 and CDR2 (germline): KGHDR, SFDVKD. The CDR3 extends over 16 amino acids. V lost 4 bases to trimming and J lost 0 bases; unmatched junction nucleotides: 5. The CDR3 region has the DNA TGTGCCACCAGTGACCGACGGGGGGACTCCTACAATGAGCAGTTCTTC. Translation gives CATSDRRGDSYNEQFF.

J is TRBJ2-5 and V is TRBV7-6; 10 positions agree with TRBD2. The V and J ends lost 0 bases and 6 bases, in that order; junction bases with no gene match: 13. Germline loops: CDR1 SGHVS, CDR2 FNYEAQ. CDR3 length: 18 amino acids. DNA of the CDR3: TGTGCCAGCAGCTTAGCAGGGGGTAGCGGGGGGCCTACGCAGACCCAGTACTTC. Amino acids: CASSLAGGSGGPTQTQYF.

The chain recombines TRBV5-6 with TRBJ1-6; D gene uncertain. This CDR3 is 13 amino acids long. V lost 4 bases and J 6 bases, leaving 8 bases between the germline ends. CDR1 SGHDT and CDR2 YYEEEE come from the germline V gene. The CDR3 protein is CASSTDLNSPLHF. For the CDR3, the DNA is TGTGCCAGCAGCACAGACCTTAATTCACCCCTCCACTTT. The full variable domain, in which reference TRBV5-6 and TRBJ1-6 provide the parts outside the CDR3, is DAGVTQSPTHLIKTRGQQVTLRCSPKSGHDTVSWYQQALGQGPQFIFQYYEEEERQRGNFPDRFSGHQFPNYSSELNVNALLLGDSALYLCASSTDLNSPLHFGNGTRLTVT.